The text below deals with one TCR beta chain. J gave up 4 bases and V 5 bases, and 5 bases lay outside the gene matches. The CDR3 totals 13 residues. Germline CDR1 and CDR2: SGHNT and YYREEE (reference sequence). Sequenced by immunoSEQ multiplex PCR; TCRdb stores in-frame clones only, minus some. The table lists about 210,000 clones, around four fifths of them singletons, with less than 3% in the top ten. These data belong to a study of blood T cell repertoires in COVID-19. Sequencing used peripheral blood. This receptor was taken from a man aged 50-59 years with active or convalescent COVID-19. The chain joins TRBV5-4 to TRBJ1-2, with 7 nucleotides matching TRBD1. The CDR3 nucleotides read TGTGCCAGCAGTCCGACAGGGCCCTATGGCTACACCTTC. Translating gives CASSPTGPYGYTF.